This is a list of T cell receptor beta chains from one sample in a study of blood T cell repertoires in COVID-19. Produced via immunoSEQ multiplex PCR; TCRdb's table is partial and in-frame only. This sample has about 120,000 clones, with around four fifths found just once. The sample taken for sequencing was peripheral blood. These receptors all come from a man aged 25-45 years with acute or convalescent COVID-19. Both conserved end residues are part of each CDR3. Fields, in order: clone size, V gene, D gene, J gene, CDR3 protein, CDR3 DNA. A D gene is named only where the DNA matches it firmly. Not every row has a clone size; where given, it reads once, few, many or a size class.

size: NA; V: TRBV3-1/TRBV3-2; D: TRBD1; J: TRBJ2-1; CDR3: CASSPGGMYNEQFF; DNA: TGTGCCAGCAGCCCAGGGGGCATGTACAATGAGCAGTTCTTC
size: NA; V: TRBV18; D: TRBD2; J: TRBJ2-1; CDR3: CASSPPSGYNEQFF; DNA: TGTGCCAGCTCACCTCCTAGCGGATACAATGAGCAGTTCTTC
size: NA; V: TRBV2; D: TRBD2; J: TRBJ2-1; CDR3: CASSITSGSLYNEQFF; DNA: TGTGCCAGCAGTATTACTAGCGGCTCCCTCTACAATGAGCAGTTCTTC
size: once; V: TRBV5-1; D: NA; J: TRBJ2-7; CDR3: CASSLDVSDEQYF; DNA: TGCGCCAGCAGCTTGGACGTCTCGGACGAGCAGTACTTC
size: NA; V: TRBV5-5; D: NA; J: TRBJ1-2; CDR3: CASSSSFGGAPGYTF; DNA: TGTGCCAGCAGCTCCTCCTTCGGGGGGGCGCCCGGCTACACCTTC
size: NA; V: TRBV7-9; D: TRBD1; J: TRBJ1-2; CDR3: CASSSQPGQGALDYGYTF; DNA: TGTGCCAGCAGCTCACAACCGGGACAGGGGGCGTTAGATTATGGCTACACCTTC
size: NA; V: TRBV7-6; D: TRBD1; J: TRBJ2-1; CDR3: CASSSSGQGHNEQFF; DNA: TGTGCCAGCAGCTCATCGGGACAGGGGCACAATGAGCAGTTCTTC
size: NA; V: TRBV3-1/TRBV3-2; D: NA; J: TRBJ2-7; CDR3: CASSQDRSYEQYF; DNA: TGTGCCAGCAGCCAAGATCGGTCCTACGAGCAGTACTTC
size: NA; V: TRBV7-2; D: NA; J: TRBJ2-5; CDR3: CASSLIYAAGGETQYF; DNA: TGTGCCAGCAGCTTAATTTATGCGGCAGGGGGGGAGACCCAGTACTTC
size: NA; V: TRBV14; D: NA; J: TRBJ1-1; CDR3: CASSRQVMNTEAFF; DNA: TGTGCCAGCAGTCGACAGGTCATGAACACTGAAGCTTTCTTT
size: NA; V: TRBV29-1; D: NA; J: TRBJ1-1; CDR3: CSVGGGSRDTEAFF; DNA: TGCAGCGTTGGGGGCGGGAGTAGGGACACTGAAGCTTTCTTT
size: NA; V: TRBV5-6; D: NA; J: TRBJ1-1; CDR3: CASSLGDTEAFF; DNA: TGTGCCAGCAGCCTAGGGGACACTGAAGCTTTCTTT
size: NA; V: TRBV27; D: NA; J: TRBJ2-3; CDR3: CASSPWTGEDTQYF; DNA: TGTGCCAGCAGTCCCTGGACTGGTGAGGATACGCAGTATTTT
size: NA; V: TRBV20-1; D: NA; J: TRBJ2-1; CDR3: CSASSRNSYNEQFF; DNA: TGCAGTGCTAGTTCGCGGAATTCCTACAATGAGCAGTTCTTC
size: NA; V: TRBV4-1; D: TRBD1; J: TRBJ2-7; CDR3: CASSQDPGGYEQYF; DNA: TGCGCCAGCAGCCAAGACCCAGGGGGCTACGAGCAGTACTTC
size: NA; V: TRBV29-1; D: NA; J: TRBJ2-7; CDR3: CSVELQGKGYEQYF; DNA: TGCAGCGTTGAGTTGCAGGGAAAAGGGTACGAGCAGTACTTC
size: NA; V: TRBV18; D: TRBD1; J: TRBJ2-3; CDR3: CASSTTPGQGEYTQYF; DNA: TGTGCCAGCTCAACGACACCGGGACAGGGAGAATATACGCAGTATTTT
size: NA; V: TRBV5-1; D: NA; J: TRBJ2-6; CDR3: CASSPSSGLGRSGANVLTF; DNA: TGCGCCAGCAGCCCCTCTTCAGGTCTGGGGCGCTCTGGGGCCAACGTCCTGACTTTC
size: few; V: TRBV3-1/TRBV3-2; D: NA; J: TRBJ1-2; CDR3: CASSQGGGYGYTF; DNA: TGTGCCAGCAGCCAAGGGGGGGGCTATGGCTACACCTTC
size: NA; V: TRBV5-1; D: NA; J: TRBJ1-1; CDR3: CASSLGRVATEAFF; DNA: TGCGCCAGCAGCTTAGGCAGGGTCGCCACTGAAGCTTTCTTT
size: NA; V: TRBV29-1; D: NA; J: TRBJ2-1; CDR3: CSVILSMSYNEQFF; DNA: TGCAGCGTTATCCTATCTATGTCCTACAATGAGCAGTTCTTC
size: NA; V: TRBV5-1; D: NA; J: TRBJ2-2; CDR3: CASSSELSWGSTGELFF; DNA: TGCGCCAGCAGCTCAGAATTGTCTTGGGGCTCGACCGGGGAGCTGTTTTTT
size: NA; V: TRBV30; D: TRBD2; J: TRBJ2-2; CDR3: CAWSSQRERTGELFF; DNA: TGTGCCTGGAGTTCCCAGCGGGAGAGGACCGGGGAGCTGTTTTTT
size: NA; V: TRBV7-9; D: NA; J: TRBJ2-5; CDR3: CASSPTQDSQETQYF; DNA: TGTGCCAGCAGCCCCACACAGGACAGCCAAGAGACCCAGTACTTC
size: NA; V: TRBV7-2; D: NA; J: TRBJ2-7; CDR3: CASSLASGEPNEQYF; DNA: TGTGCCAGCAGCTTAGCGTCAGGGGAGCCCAACGAGCAGTACTTC
size: NA; V: TRBV28; D: NA; J: TRBJ1-1; CDR3: CASSLGAAGRAFF; DNA: TGTGCCAGCAGTTTAGGGGCAGCTGGTCGGGCTTTCTTT
size: few; V: TRBV6-1; D: NA; J: TRBJ1-1; CDR3: CASSDTRNTEAFF; DNA: TGTGCCAGCAGTGATACGAGGAACACTGAAGCTTTCTTT
size: NA; V: TRBV19; D: TRBD1; J: TRBJ1-1; CDR3: CASRFTGVNTEAFF; DNA: TGTGCCAGTAGGTTTACAGGGGTGAACACTGAAGCTTTCTTT
size: NA; V: TRBV24-1; D: TRBD2; J: TRBJ2-2; CDR3: CATGGGAGELFF; DNA: TGTGCCACCGGGGGAGGGGCCGGGGAGCTGTTTTTT
size: NA; V: TRBV12-3/TRBV12-4; D: NA; J: TRBJ2-2; CDR3: CASSEGAGELFF; DNA: TGTGCCAGCAGTGAGGGTGCCGGGGAGCTGTTTTTT
size: NA; V: TRBV7-9; D: TRBD2; J: TRBJ2-3; CDR3: CASSLARTSRSTDTQYF; DNA: TGTGCCAGCAGCTTAGCCCGGACTAGCAGGAGCACAGATACGCAGTATTTT
size: NA; V: TRBV15; D: TRBD1; J: TRBJ1-3; CDR3: CATSRDGPGQPGNTIYF; DNA: TGTGCCACCAGCAGAGATGGGCCGGGACAGCCAGGAAACACCATATATTTT
size: NA; V: TRBV24-1; D: NA; J: TRBJ1-5; CDR3: CATSGGLHQPQHF; DNA: TGTGCCACCAGTGGGGGCCTACATCAGCCCCAGCATTTT
size: NA; V: TRBV25-1; D: TRBD2; J: TRBJ2-3; CDR3: CAISGGAGTDTQYF; DNA: TGTGCCATTAGCGGGGGGGCCGGCACAGATACGCAGTATTTT
size: once; V: TRBV7-8; D: TRBD1; J: TRBJ1-5; CDR3: CASSLSRDRPQHF; DNA: TGTGCCAGCAGCTTATCACGGGACAGGCCCCAGCATTTT
size: NA; V: TRBV18; D: NA; J: TRBJ1-6; CDR3: CASSQRTASVSDNSPLHF; DNA: TGTGCCAGCTCACAAAGGACAGCCTCTGTTTCCGATAATTCACCCCTCCACTTT
size: NA; V: TRBV21-1; D: NA; J: TRBJ2-5; CDR3: CASSKGQRRLQETQYF; DNA: TGTGCCAGCAGCAAAGGTCAGAGGAGATTACAAGAGACCCAGTACTTC
size: few; V: TRBV4-1; D: TRBD1; J: TRBJ1-2; CDR3: CASSKTGDPTINYGYTF; DNA: TGCGCCAGCAGCAAAACAGGGGACCCTACTATAAACTATGGCTACACCTTC
size: NA; V: TRBV5-5; D: NA; J: TRBJ2-7; CDR3: CASSSWRGDEQYF; DNA: TGTGCCAGCAGCAGCTGGAGGGGAGACGAGCAGTACTTC
size: NA; V: TRBV5-6; D: TRBD1; J: TRBJ1-6; CDR3: CASSRVLQGVFSPLHF; DNA: TGTGCCAGCAGCCGTGTTCTACAGGGGGTTTTTTCACCCCTCCACTTT
size: few; V: TRBV5-8; D: TRBD1; J: TRBJ1-2; CDR3: CASSLGQGDSNYGYTF; DNA: TGTGCCAGCAGCTTGGGACAGGGGGATTCTAACTATGGCTACACCTTC
size: NA; V: TRBV4-3; D: TRBD1; J: TRBJ1-2; CDR3: CASSQDGTGGFDGYTF; DNA: TGCGCCAGCAGCCAAGATGGGACAGGGGGGTTTGATGGCTACACCTTC
size: NA; V: TRBV19; D: NA; J: TRBJ2-1; CDR3: CASSESGSVFTGQFF; DNA: TGTGCCAGTAGTGAGAGTGGCAGCGTCTTCACTGGGCAGTTCTTC
size: NA; V: TRBV12-3/TRBV12-4; D: NA; J: TRBJ1-5; CDR3: CASSRGGNQPQHF; DNA: TGTGCCAGCAGCAGGGGTGGCAATCAGCCCCAGCATTTT
size: NA; V: TRBV2; D: TRBD1; J: TRBJ2-5; CDR3: CASRGRTGLQETQYF; DNA: TGTGCCAGCAGGGGCAGGACAGGGCTCCAAGAGACCCAGTACTTC
size: NA; V: TRBV6-5; D: TRBD1; J: TRBJ1-5; CDR3: CASSYNRGQEQPQHF; DNA: TGTGCCAGCAGTTACAACAGGGGGCAGGAGCAGCCCCAGCATTTT
size: NA; V: TRBV12-5; D: NA; J: TRBJ1-2; CDR3: CASGPGGAAGKIAGYTF; DNA: TGTGCTAGTGGTCCTGGGGGGGCCGCAGGGAAGATCGCTGGCTACACCTTC
size: NA; V: TRBV6-2/TRBV6-3; D: NA; J: TRBJ2-7; CDR3: CASSYMYYEQYF; DNA: TGTGCCAGCAGTTACATGTACTACGAGCAGTACTTC
size: NA; V: TRBV19; D: TRBD1; J: TRBJ1-2; CDR3: CASSMTGGNYGYTF; DNA: TGTGCCAGTAGTATGACAGGGGGTAACTATGGCTACACCTTC
size: once; V: TRBV11-3; D: NA; J: TRBJ2-5; CDR3: CASSFGQKETQYF; DNA: TGTGCCAGCAGCTTTGGACAGAAAGAGACCCAGTACTTC
size: few; V: TRBV10-3; D: NA; J: TRBJ2-2; CDR3: CAISAQGQGNTGELFF; DNA: TGTGCCATCAGTGCTCAAGGGCAGGGGAACACCGGGGAGCTGTTTTTT
size: few; V: TRBV3-1/TRBV3-2; D: NA; J: TRBJ1-1; CDR3: CASSSSAPGLLLVRTEAFF; DNA: TGTGCCAGCAGCTCTTCCGCACCGGGACTTCTCCTCGTGCGCACTGAAGCTTTCTTT